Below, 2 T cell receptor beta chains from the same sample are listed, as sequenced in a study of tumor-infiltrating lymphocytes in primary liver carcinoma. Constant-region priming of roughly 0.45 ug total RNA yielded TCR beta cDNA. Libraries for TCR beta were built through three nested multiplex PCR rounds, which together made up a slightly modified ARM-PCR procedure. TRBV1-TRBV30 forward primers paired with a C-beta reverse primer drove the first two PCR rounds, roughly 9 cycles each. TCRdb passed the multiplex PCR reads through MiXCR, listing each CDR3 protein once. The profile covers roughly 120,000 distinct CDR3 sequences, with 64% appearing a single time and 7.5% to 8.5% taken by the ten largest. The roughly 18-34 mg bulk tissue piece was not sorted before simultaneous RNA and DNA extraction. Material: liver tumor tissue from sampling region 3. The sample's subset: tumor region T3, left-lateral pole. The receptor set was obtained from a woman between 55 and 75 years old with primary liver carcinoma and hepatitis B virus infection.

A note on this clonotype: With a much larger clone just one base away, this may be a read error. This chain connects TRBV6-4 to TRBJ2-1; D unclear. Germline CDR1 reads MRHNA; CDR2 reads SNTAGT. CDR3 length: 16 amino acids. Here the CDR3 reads CASSDSASFSYNEHFF. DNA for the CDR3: TGTGCCAGCAGTGACTCGGCCAGCTTCTCCTACAATGAGCACTTCTTC.

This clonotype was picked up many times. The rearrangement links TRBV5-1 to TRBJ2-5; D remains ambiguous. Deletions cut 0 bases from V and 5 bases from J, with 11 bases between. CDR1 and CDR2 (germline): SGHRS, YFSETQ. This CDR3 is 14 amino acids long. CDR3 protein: CASSLEGNGETQYF. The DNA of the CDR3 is TGCGCCAGCAGCTTGGAAGGGAACGGGGAGACCCAGTACTTC.